This TCR beta chain is from a study of cytomegalovirus exposure and HLA in healthy donors. Looking at the study overall: The Caucasian-associated ancestry cluster held more than 80% of 300 to 500 genotyped donors.

PCR involved 60 Vbeta and 13 Jbeta primers. Sequencing was performed with immunoSEQ multiplex PCR; in TCRdb, only in-frame clones are kept and a portion is missing. This repertoire shows roughly 99,000 clones, roughly 82% found once; its top ten account for 4% to 5%. This CDR3 has 14 amino acids. CDR1 and CDR2 from the germline V gene are SGHAT and FQNNGV. V lost 4 bases and J lost 7, with 16 bases in between. This sequence joins TRBV11-2 and TRBJ1-1; a possible D gene is TRBD1 (5 bases). The origin of this receptor is a male donor in good health and CMV-seronegative. Sequenced: PBMCs. CDR3 region: CASSSQEGPFEAFF. The DNA for the CDR3 is TGTGCCAGCAGCTCTCAGGAGGGACCCTTTGAAGCTTTCTTT.